This record covers a single TCR beta chain. This clone has a single count. Its antigen is still unknown. Base qualities were left out, and no much larger clone turns up one base away. The cohort consisted of 670 or so healthy bone marrow donors. Cohort members were all nominally healthy when sampled, although unrecorded immune exposures were likely present. The donor was CMV seronegative and belonged to the group of around 400 seronegative cohort members. Each donor provided a peripheral blood sample, and peripheral blood mononuclear cells were used for TCR beta sequencing. Genomic DNA extraction from the blood cell samples was performed with the Qiagen DNeasy Blood Extraction Kit. The germline V gene (reference sequence) supplies CDR1 GTSNPN and CDR2 SVGIG. Trimming removed 0 bases from V and 5 bases from J; the gene matches leave 9 bases unexplained. From the cysteine up to the phenylalanine, the CDR3 has a length of 16 residues. Here the CDR3 DNA is all that survives: 48 bases in frame from base 1.

Preparation of the library involved the immunoSEQ multiplex PCR assay. For the multiplex PCR, a mixture combining 60 forward primers for TCR Vbeta segments and 13 reverse primers for TCR Jbeta segments was used. The CDR3 region of rearranged TCR beta genes was amplified from genomic DNA with a multiplex PCR assay. The amplified TCR beta libraries were sequenced on the Illumina HiSeq System as 87-base-pair reads. The paper's processing steps were these. Across the 500 to 750 repertoires, a later analysis counted tens of millions of unique TCR beta chains, around 10 million of which were shared by at least two donors. A nearest-neighbor algorithm error-corrected the raw reads and collapsed the reads into unique sequences, merging closely related sequences to remove PCR and sequencing errors. V, D and J gene segments were assigned by aligning CDR3 sequences to IMGT reference sequences. For a sequence to be retained, a match of at least six nucleotides to both a V gene segment and a J gene segment was required. A rearrangement counted as productive if the CDR3 had no stop codons and remained in frame with V and J, and every other rearrangement counted as non-productive. Following IMGT convention, CDR3 was defined as the stretch from the second conserved V-encoded cysteine up to the conserved J-encoded phenylalanine. In an earlier analysis of approximately 500 of the donors, sequences lacking an unambiguous match to a single V gene segment were excluded. In an earlier analysis of several hundred of the donors, a V segment was called functional when productive rearrangements were above 56.7%, and segregating when the standard deviation between donors exceeded 5%. A statistical classification framework was built to diagnose cytomegalovirus status from the catalog of TCR beta chain sequences. V and J gene assignment, in a later analysis, came from comparing TCR nucleotide sequences with IMGT/GENE-DB human TR gene sequences. A later analysis assigned CDR3 sequences and most-parsimonious VDJ recombination scenarios with the TCRdist pipeline. In a later analysis, every TCR beta chain was defined by the combination of its CDR3 amino acid sequence and its V-gene family, and reads without a unique V-gene family were dropped. To address suspected cross-contamination and a sequencing artifact, a later analysis removed 550 to 750 highly shared, low-generation-probability nucleotide sequences. In a later analysis, a clonal expansion index for each public chain was calculated from normalized within-repertoire ranks of inferred template counts. A later analysis computed generation probabilities with a VDJ recombination model fitted to out-of-frame rearrangements, and checked the results against IGoR. A later analysis scored TCR-TCR, TCR-HLA and TCR-CMV co-occurrence with hypergeometric tests, applying a repertoire-size bias correction to TCR pairs. A later analysis estimated false discovery rates by permuting HLA or CMV assignments 20 times. A later analysis grouped co-occurring TCRs with DBSCAN, adding TCRdist sequence similarity when clustering within HLA-allele-positive subsets. Repertoires with fewer than 30,000 or more than 120,000 public chains, plus five repertoires with anomalous nucleotide sharing, were excluded from co-occurrence clustering. Here the immuneACCESS table is served through TCRdb, limited to in-frame sequences with V and J called. Missing clones are a known gap in these copies; in checked studies unresolved V genes cover under half, and the rest lacks a known reason. V and J calls and clone size are those listed in that table; D and trimming were worked out from the DNA. Within this sample are some 120,000 clones, with around 75% of them counted one time only. Clones ranked in the top ten supply around 0.9% of the sample.

This sample was included in a study of cytomegalovirus exposure and HLA in healthy donors (TCRdb year 2017). The study in broad terms: An earlier analysis of 587 of the donors reported over 250 Gb of sequence data and about 120 million unique TCR beta sequences obtained from about 200 million T cells. Roughly 300 gigabases of sequencing data and tens of millions of unique TCR sequences made up an early release that covered nearly 650 HLA-typed donors. Of the roughly 400 genotyped donors, 65% to 90% fell in the genetic ancestry cluster associated with self-reported Caucasian donors. The study was designed to test whether signatures of past pathogen exposure could be identified by cataloging public T cell receptors. The study profiled the T cell repertoires of 550 to 700 subjects by immunosequencing and related them to cytomegalovirus serostatus. Along with the roughly 610-subject first cohort, a separate validation cohort of more than 90 different subjects was used. To predict cytomegalovirus infection status, the study combined high-throughput TCR immunosequencing, statistical association of individual TCRs with disease status, and machine learning. To study patterns of TCR occurrence, a later analysis re-analyzed previously published TCR beta repertoires from 666 donors and added high-resolution HLA genotyping. The later analysis used no new phenotypic data to find candidate immune exposures, relying instead on TCR beta sequences and their occurrence across donors. An earlier analysis of approximately 630 of the donors applied high-throughput TCR beta sequencing to assess whether each TCR beta V gene segment acted as functional or pseudogenic. Donor age, sex, ethnicity and CMV serostatus were collected together with the repertoire data. In a later genetic analysis, genome-wide SNP genotypes for about 65% of the roughly 670 donors were used, and that subset was treated as a discovery cohort. Every discovery cohort repertoire had been produced on one sequencing platform. Class I and class II HLA loci were covered by the typing at four-digit resolution. Typing coverage differed by locus: A, B, C, DRB1 and DQB1 were typed in roughly 620-630 donors, DQA1 in about 510, DPA1 in around 610, and DPB1 in 400 to 490. Four to six DR-DQ haplotypes were handled as single units for association and clustering because linkage in the cohort was strong. Across 300 to 500 genotyped donors of the cohort, an average of about 240,000 unique TCR beta nucleotide sequences per donor were sequenced, and roughly 20% of those sequences were non-productive.

Broader findings and caveats from the paper: In vitro tests confirmed that a few of the cytomegalovirus-associated TCR beta chains recognize cytomegalovirus antigens. Presence/absence analyses assumed roughly uniform sequencing depth across donors, an assumption that may not hold. When HLA alleles, especially DR and DQ, strongly co-occurred, TCR associations were difficult to assign to individual alleles. Because HLA typing was missing for some donors at each locus, association tests included only the typed subset. For the cohort, immune exposure information was limited to CMV serostatus. In this cohort, only TCR beta chains were sequenced, and detectable features were limited by the absence of alpha or paired-chain data. In the study, 150 to 200 TCR beta chains were listed as associated with cytomegalovirus. The sequencing pipeline was judged likely to have produced a cluster of highly shared sequence variants as a technical artifact. In an earlier analysis of more than 500 of the donors, most TCR beta V segments appeared in productive rearrangements about 87% or about 30% of the time, broadly matching IMGT annotations. According to the authors, the approach could potentially be generalized to other disease states and immunological phenotypes. In a later analysis, HLA-associated TCR beta chains were found to be more clonally expanded and to have lower generation probabilities than equally common non-associated chains. A later genetic analysis associated a missense DCLRE1C variant with V-gene and J-gene trimming of TCR beta chains, and an independent cohort replicated the association. While some public TCRs were present in many individuals, most TCR sequences turned up only very rarely across donors. The classifier was reported to diagnose cytomegalovirus status with high specificity and sensitivity in both the original and validation cohorts. According to a later analysis, parvovirus B19, influenza, CMV and Epstein-Barr virus appeared linked to several top co-occurrence clusters. Because the 87-base-pair reads could not distinguish some IMGT-functional V segments, including TRBV6-2 and TRBV6-3, those segments were excluded. Roughly 17 rarely observed V segments, including chromosome 9 orphons, were excluded from the earlier analysis of approximately 600 of the donors because counts were too low. Most CMV-associated TCR beta chains appeared to be HLA-restricted in a later analysis, and the HLA associations seemed to be driven largely by CMV exposure. In a later analysis, the rate of TCR association differed among HLA loci, with DRB1 alleles having the most associated TCRs and HLA-C alleles having the fewest. Correlated functional status among segregating V segments might reflect linkage disequilibrium, but an unknown experimental factor could not be ruled out. In a later analysis, 16,951 TCR beta sequences were associated with specific HLA alleles at a false discovery rate of 0.05. A later genetic analysis reported fewer N-insertions in productive TCRs among donors in an Asian-associated ancestry cluster than the 666-donor mean. A further reported finding was that TCR beta sequences accurately predicted the HLA-A and HLA-B alleles for most subjects in the first cohort.

The chain is encoded by TRBV30 joined to TRBJ1-4; 7 nucleotides in the junction match TRBD1. Sequencing was performed on PBMCs. The source of this sequence is a woman aged 30 to 39 in good health and CMV-seronegative. The CDR3: CAWSVGGGTMNEKLFF. The nucleotide sequence is TGTGCCTGGAGTGTAGGGGGCGGAACGATGAATGAAAAACTGTTTTTT.